Listed below are T cell receptor beta chains from one sample, sequenced in a study of technical replicates of blood from a few donors. Libraries were prepared by immunoSEQ multiplex PCR; TCRdb keeps only in-frame clonotypes and omits some of them. The table includes some 73,000 clones, 90% detected once. Sequencing was done on a sample of PBMCs. The receptor source for this set is a human donor in good health. Some clones in this sample may be carry-over from other donors' samples. Both conserved end residues are part of each CDR3. The D gene is left open where the match is weak. A clone size is listed for some rows: how often the clone was seen (once, few, many), or a class if it is expanded.

V	J	size	D	DNA	CDR3
TRBV4-1	TRBJ2-7	-	-	TGCGCCAGCAGCCAAGGCCGCGAGGTTTTTTACTTC	CASSQGREVFYF
TRBV7-3	TRBJ1-4	-	-	TGTGCCAGCAGCCCCCGCGGCAGAGTGTTTTTT	CASSPRGRVFF
TRBV7-3	TRBJ1-1	-	-	TGTGCCAGCAGCTCGCAGGGTAACACTGAAGCTTTCTTT	CASSSQGNTEAFF
TRBV5-1	TRBJ1-1	once	-	TGCGCCAGCAGCTCCAAGCGGGACAAATACACTGAAGCTTTCTTT	CASSSKRDKYTEAFF
TRBV7-2	TRBJ2-3	-	TRBD2	TGTGCCAGCAGCTTAGGTAATAGGCTAGCGGCAGATACGCAGTATTTT	CASSLGNRLAADTQYF
TRBV2	TRBJ2-5	few	TRBD2	TGTGCCAGCAGTGATCTAGCGGGGGGTCCAATGGCCCAAGAGACCCAGTACTTC	CASSDLAGGPMAQETQYF
TRBV7-2	TRBJ2-7	-	TRBD2	TGTGCCAGCAGGACTAGCGGAGACTACGAGCAGTACTTC	CASRTSGDYEQYF
TRBV6-6	TRBJ2-7	-	-	TGTGCCAGCAGCCACCCTGACAGTTACTACGAGCAGTACTTC	CASSHPDSYYEQYF
TRBV2	TRBJ2-2	-	-	TGTGCCAGCGTACAGGGCGGGGAGCTGTTTTTT	CASVQGGELFF
TRBV7-9	TRBJ2-7	-	-	TGTGCCAGCAGCGCAGGACTTTCCTCCTACGAGCAGTACTTC	CASSAGLSSYEQYF
TRBV18	TRBJ1-3	-	-	TGTGCCAGCTCCCCTCAGGGAGGGCCTGGAAACACCATATATTTT	CASSPQGGPGNTIYF
TRBV25-1	TRBJ2-7	-	-	TGTGCCAGCAGGGTTGGGGGCGGTTACGAGCAGTACTTC	CASRVGGGYEQYF
TRBV5-4	TRBJ2-2	-	TRBD1	TGTGCCAGCAGCCGGGGACAGGGGAAAGGTCCCGGGGAGCTGTTTTTT	CASSRGQGKGPGELFF
TRBV7-2	TRBJ1-2	-	-	TGTGCCAGCAGCTTAGCGGGGGCTGGTGGCTACACCTTC	CASSLAGAGGYTF
TRBV7-2	TRBJ1-6	-	-	TGTGCCAGCAGCTTAGCTGGACAGTCTCGGAAGGTGACCCTCCACTTT	CASSLAGQSRKVTLHF
TRBV13	TRBJ2-5	-	TRBD2	TGTGCCAGCAGCTTAGCGGGAGGGCCGTCAGAGACCCAGTACTTC	CASSLAGGPSETQYF
TRBV5-6	TRBJ1-3	-	-	TGTGCCAGCAGCTTGTATCAGTCCGGGAGAAACACCATATATTTT	CASSLYQSGRNTIYF
TRBV19	TRBJ2-7	-	TRBD1	TGTGCCAGTAGGGAACCGGGACAGGGTTCCTACGAGCAGTACTTC	CASREPGQGSYEQYF
TRBV6-6	TRBJ2-3	-	-	TGTGCCAGCAGTTTTGACTATACCACAGATACGCAGTATTTT	CASSFDYTTDTQYF
TRBV18	TRBJ1-5	-	-	TGTGCCAGCTCAGTCCAAAATCAGCCCCAGCATTTT	CASSVQNQPQHF
TRBV4-2	TRBJ2-5	-	TRBD2	TGTGCCAGCAGCCAAGATACTAGCGGGGGGGGAGAGACCCAGTACTTC	CASSQDTSGGGETQYF
TRBV2	TRBJ2-7	-	TRBD2	TGTGCCAGCAGTGAAGTGGGGGGGTTGGGGAAGTACGAGCAGTACTTC	CASSEVGGLGKYEQYF
TRBV4-2	TRBJ1-2	once	TRBD1	TGTGCCAGCAGCCAAGGTTTCCCGGGACAGACAACTCTAGGCTACACCTTC	CASSQGFPGQTTLGYTF
TRBV29-1	TRBJ1-2	-	-	TGCAGCGTTGAAGATTCCGGTCTAACTTTCTATGGCTACACCTTC	CSVEDSGLTFYGYTF
TRBV9	TRBJ2-2	-	-	TGTGCCAGCAGCGGGGGCAACACCGGGGAGCTGTTTTTT	CASSGGNTGELFF
TRBV6-1	TRBJ2-5	-	-	TGTGCCAGCATACAGGGAAATGGCCAAGAGACCCAGTACTTC	CASIQGNGQETQYF